The 24 T cell receptor beta chains reported below all come from one sample, sequenced in a study of T cells in localized non-small cell lung cancer. Sequencing used immunoSEQ multiplex PCR; TCRdb keeps in-frame clones, though not all of them. The profile shows fewer than 30,000 clones, about 92% of them singletons. Material: peripheral blood, obtained before any cancer treatment. These receptor sequences come from a woman between 35 and 70 years old with stage I lung adenocarcinoma.

The chain has TRBV7-2 and TRBJ1-3; no firm D call. CDR1 is SGHTA, CDR2 FQGNSA, per germline. The CDR3 runs to 16 residues. V lost 4 bases, J lost 4 bases, and 17 bases lay in between. The CDR3: CASSWSSGQRGNTIYF. The DNA for the CDR3 is TGTGCCAGCAGCTGGTCCTCCGGGCAAAGGGGAAACACCATATATTTT.

The chain recombines TRBV11-2 with TRBJ2-7; D may be TRBD1 or TRBD2 (5 bases each). V lost 4 bases, J lost 7 bases, and 14 bases lay in between. The CDR3 contains 13 residues. Germline assignment: CDR1 SGHAT and CDR2 FQNNGV. The CDR3 DNA reads as TGTGCCAGCAGCTGGGGACGGACGGGAGAGCAGTACTTC. Residues: CASSWGRTGEQYF. Using reference TRBV11-2 and TRBJ2-7 for the parts outside the CDR3, the full variable domain is EAGVAQSPRYKIIEKRQSVAFWCNPISGHATLYWYQQILGQGPKLLIQFQNNGVVDDSQLPKDRFSAERLKGVDSTLKIQPAKLEDSAVYLCASSWGRTGEQYFGPGTRLTVT.

The gene calls are TRBV15 and TRBJ1-2; no reliable D call. From germline, CDR1 is LNHNV and CDR2 YYDKDF (reference sequence). V was shortened by 0 bases and J by 4 bases, with 12 bases between the two germline ends. The length of the CDR3 is 15 residues. For the CDR3, the DNA is TGTGCCACCAGCAGAGATCGAGGGCAAGGCTATGGCTACACCTTC. Its translation: CATSRDRGQGYGYTF.

The V and J genes are TRBV7-9 and TRBJ2-3; a possible D gene is TRBD1 (6 bases). The germline V gene encodes CDR1 SEHNR and CDR2 FQNEAQ (reference sequence). The CDR3 contains 16 residues. The V and J ends lost 2 bases and 2 bases respectively, with 14 bases between them. The CDR3 spells CASSLPGAPPTDTQYF. CDR3 nucleotide sequence: TGTGCCAGCAGCTTACCAGGGGCGCCCCCCACAGATACGCAGTATTTT.

V is TRBV7-9 and J is TRBJ2-1, with D maybe TRBD1 (5 bases). V was clipped by 4 bases and J by 9 bases, with 13 bases between them. The CDR3 length is 13 residues. CDR1 SEHNR and CDR2 FQNEAQ come from the germline V gene (reference sequence). For the CDR3, the DNA is TGTGCCAGCAGCTCTTCAGGGCCAAGTGAGCAGTTCTTC. Amino acid sequence: CASSSSGPSEQFF.

Comments on this clone: This sample also contains other DNA sequences that code for the same CDR3. This sequence joins TRBV6-1 and TRBJ2-1; D may be TRBD2 (5 bases). CDR3 length: 14 residues. Trimming stripped 4 bases from V and 9 bases from J, with 16 bases between. The germline V gene has CDR1 MNHNS and CDR2 SASEGT. The CDR3 region is CASSAGIGLGEQFF. The CDR3 DNA is TGTGCCAGCAGTGCGGGGATCGGACTTGGTGAGCAGTTCTTC.

The V call is TRBV9, the J call TRBJ1-1, with D hard to call. The CDR3 is 14 residues long. CDR1 and CDR2 (germline): SGDLS, YYNGEE. Trimming removed 5 bases from V and 6 bases from J, with 17 bases in between. CDR3: CASSDDQPGPEAFF. CDR3 sequence (DNA): TGTGCCAGCAGTGATGACCAGCCAGGTCCTGAAGCTTTCTTT.

This clone was detected a few times. The chain has TRBV4-2 and TRBJ2-4; no reliable D call. The ends were cut back, 1 base at V and 1 base at J, with 11 bases in the middle. Germline CDR1 and CDR2: LGHNA and YNFKEQ. This CDR3 spans 16 amino acids. CDR3 region: CASSQVVKEAKNIQYF. CDR3 sequence (DNA): TGTGCCAGCAGCCAAGTAGTCAAGGAGGCCAAAAACATTCAGTACTTC.

This sequence joins TRBV30 and TRBJ2-7; D possibly uses TRBD1 or TRBD2 (7 bases each). The CDR3 extends over 14 amino acids. Looked up from germline, CDR1 is GTSNPN and CDR2 is SVGIG (reference sequence). With 3 bases removed from V and 3 bases from J, the gap between germline ends came to 15 bases. The CDR3 region is CAWSQGGGSYEQYF. The CDR3 DNA follows: TGTGCCTGGAGCCAAGGGGGCGGGAGCTACGAGCAGTACTTC.

The rearrangement joins TRBV7-2 to TRBJ2-6; no clear D gene. The V end was cut by 0 bases, the J end by 1 base, with 4 bases between. Germline CDR1 is SGHTA and CDR2 is FQGNSA. The CDR3 contains 15 residues. In nucleotides, the CDR3 is TGTGCCAGCAGCTTAGCCGTATCTGGGGCCAACGTCCTGACTTTC. Its translation is CASSLAVSGANVLTF.

The chain links TRBV6-5 to TRBJ1-1; D remains ambiguous. The germline gives CDR1 MNHEY, CDR2 SVGAGI. CDR3 length: 15 residues. V was clipped by 2 bases and J by 2 bases, with 12 bases between them. This CDR3 is CASSYAAQVNTEAFF. The CDR3 nucleotides are TGTGCCAGCAGTTACGCCGCCCAGGTTAACACTGAAGCTTTCTTT.

This sequence joins TRBV5-1 and TRBJ2-1, with TRBD2 matching 8 bases. The germline V gene encodes CDR1 SGHRS and CDR2 YFSETQ. Unmatched junction bases numbered 2, after V lost 0 bases and J lost 0 bases. The CDR3 length is 16 residues. The CDR3 protein is CASSLGSGSSYNEQFF. The CDR3, as DNA: TGCGCCAGCAGCTTGGGGAGCGGGAGCTCCTACAATGAGCAGTTCTTC.

The rearrangement links TRBV18 to TRBJ2-5; maybe TRBD1 (6 bases). Germline V CDR1 and CDR2: KGHSH, LQKENI. Deletions cut 4 bases from V and 3 bases from J, with 12 bases between. This CDR3 region has 14 residues. The CDR3 region is CASSQQGGKETQYF. The CDR3 bases are TGTGCCAGCTCACAACAGGGCGGAAAAGAGACCCAGTACTTC.

This sequence joins TRBV7-8 and TRBJ1-2; 7 bases align to TRBD1. The CDR3 is made up of 13 amino acids. The V gene end was trimmed by 3 bases and the J gene end by 8 bases; junction bases not matched to a gene: 6. Germline CDR1 is SGHVS and CDR2 is FQNEAQ. CDR3 in amino acids: CASSLGQGGGYTF. DNA for the CDR3: TGTGCCAGCAGCTTGGGTCAGGGGGGAGGCTACACCTTC.

The V gene is TRBV19, the J gene TRBJ1-2; possibly TRBD1 for D (5 bases). CDR3 size: 15 residues. Trimming removed 8 bases from V and 4 bases from J, with 20 bases in between. In germline, CDR1 is LNHDA, CDR2 SQIVND (reference sequence). CDR3 in DNA: TGTGCCAGTGCGTTAATCTCGGGGACCCGCTATGGCTACACCTTC. Amino acid sequence: CASALISGTRYGYTF.

The chain recombines TRBV20-1 with TRBJ1-1; D gene ambiguous. Per the germline V gene, CDR1 is DFQATT and CDR2 is SNEGSKA (reference sequence). The CDR3 length is 8 residues. The CDR3 is CRPGESFF. The CDR3 nucleotides read TGCAGACCCGGTGAAAGTTTCTTT.

This chain joins TRBV7-3 and TRBJ2-5; 7 bases are a match to TRBD2. J gave up 1 base and V 5 bases, and 4 bases lay outside the gene matches. Germline assignment: CDR1 SGHTA and CDR2 FQGTGA. This CDR3 region has 14 residues. CDR3: CASSTRTSQETQYF. The CDR3 nucleotides are TGTGCCAGCAGCACCCGGACTAGCCAAGAGACCCAGTACTTC.

The V and J genes are TRBV28 and TRBJ2-3; 10 positions agree with TRBD2. J was trimmed by 5 bases and V by 6 bases; bases with no gene match: 5. Germline-derived CDR1 and CDR2 are MDHEN and SYDVKM. This CDR3 contains 14 residues. The CDR3 DNA follows: TGTGCCAGCAGGAGCGGGGGGGTAAAAGATACGCAGTATTTT. Its translation is CASRSGGVKDTQYF.

The chain is built from TRBV4-2 and TRBJ2-2, with 7 positions matching TRBD2. CDR3 length: 22 amino acids. Germline V gene sequence: CDR1 LGHNA, CDR2 YNFKEQ. V lost 0 bases and J lost 2; bases outside the gene matches: 21. DNA for the CDR3: TGTGCCAGCAGCCAAGAACTTAGGTTAGGTTTGCCTCTAGCGGTTAACACCGGGGAGCTGTTTTTT. Its translation is CASSQELRLGLPLAVNTGELFF.

The V and J genes are TRBV6-5 and TRBJ1-5; unclear D gene. Germline V gene lookup returns CDR1 MNHEY and CDR2 SVGAGI. Trimming took off 6 bases at V and 0 bases at J, with 12 bases between the two ends. The length of the CDR3 is 15 residues. The CDR3 loop reads CASSREGHSNQPQHF. CDR3 bases: TGTGCCAGCAGCCGCGAGGGCCATAGCAATCAGCCCCAGCATTTT.

The rearrangement links TRBV5-6 to TRBJ1-1; TRBD1 might be the D (6 bases). V lost 4 bases, J lost 1 base, and 14 bases lay in between. Germline V gene sequence: CDR1 SGHDT, CDR2 YYEEEE. The CDR3 spans 15 residues. CDR3 sequence (DNA): TGTGCCAGCAGCCCCGCCACAGGGTGGAACACTGAAGCTTTCTTT. Translating gives CASSPATGWNTEAFF.

The rearrangement uses TRBV25-1 and TRBJ1-5, with D possibly matching TRBD1 (5 bases). V shed 6 bases and J shed 1 base, with 13 bases lying between them. Germline V CDR1 and CDR2: MGHDK, SYGVNS. This CDR3 region has 15 residues. The CDR3 spells CASRKQETSNQPQHF. The CDR3 DNA is TGTGCCAGCAGGAAACAGGAGACAAGCAATCAGCCCCAGCATTTT.

This sequence joins TRBV30 and TRBJ1-2; 7 bases fit TRBD1. This CDR3 spans 13 amino acids. The germline V gene encodes CDR1 GTSNPN and CDR2 SVGIG (reference sequence). V dropped 5 bases and J dropped 4; count of bases not matched to a gene: 7. The CDR3 nucleotides read TGTGCCTGGGATAGGGGGCTGCGCTATGGCTACACCTTC. It translates to CAWDRGLRYGYTF.

Here the CDR3 reads CASSDETGWRYGYTF. The CDR3 DNA reads TGTGCCAGCAGTGACGAGACAGGGTGGAGGTATGGCTACACCTTC. The J gene is TRBJ1-2, the V gene TRBV2; 7 bases align to TRBD1. Germline assignment: CDR1 SNHLY and CDR2 FYNNEI. V gave up 3 bases and J gave up 5 bases; unmatched junction bases: 9. This CDR3 spans 15 amino acids.